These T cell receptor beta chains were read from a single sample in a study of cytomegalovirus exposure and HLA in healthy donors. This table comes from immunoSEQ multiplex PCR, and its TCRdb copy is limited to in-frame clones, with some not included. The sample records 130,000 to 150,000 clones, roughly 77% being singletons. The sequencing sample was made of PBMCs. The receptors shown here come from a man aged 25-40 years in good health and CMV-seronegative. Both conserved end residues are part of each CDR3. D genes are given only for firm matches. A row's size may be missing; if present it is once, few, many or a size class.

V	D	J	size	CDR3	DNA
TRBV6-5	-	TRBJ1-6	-	CASSYWGSPLHF	TGTGCCAGCAGTTACTGGGGCTCACCCCTCCACTTT
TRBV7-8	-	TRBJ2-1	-	CASSPRESSYNEQFF	TGTGCCAGCAGCCCCCGTGAGAGCTCCTACAATGAGCAGTTCTTC
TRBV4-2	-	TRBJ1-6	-	CASSQKTGIQGSYNSPLHF	TGTGCCAGCAGCCAAAAAACAGGGATACAGGGTTCCTATAATTCACCCCTCCACTTT
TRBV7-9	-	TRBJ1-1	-	CASSLLGSGTEAFF	TGTGCCAGCAGCTTACTGGGGAGTGGGACTGAAGCTTTCTTT
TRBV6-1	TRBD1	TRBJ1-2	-	CASSPGGGSYGYTF	TGTGCCAGCTCGCCAGGGGGCGGGAGCTATGGCTACACCTTC
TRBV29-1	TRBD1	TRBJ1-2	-	CSALGQGNYGYTF	TGCAGCGCCCTTGGACAGGGAAACTATGGCTACACCTTC
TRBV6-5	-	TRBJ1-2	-	CASNVGPPRNYGYTF	TGTGCCAGCAACGTGGGGCCCCCAAGGAACTATGGCTACACCTTC
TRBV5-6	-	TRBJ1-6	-	CASSLADNSPLHF	TGTGCCAGCAGCCTGGCAGATAATTCACCCCTCCACTTT
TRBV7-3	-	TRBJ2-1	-	CASSLPGSVYNEQFF	TGTGCCAGCAGCTTACCCGGGAGTGTCTACAATGAGCAGTTCTTC
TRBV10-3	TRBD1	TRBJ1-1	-	CATGDSTPNTEAFF	TGTGCCACCGGGGACAGCACCCCGAACACTGAAGCTTTCTTT
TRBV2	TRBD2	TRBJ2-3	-	CASRVGLAGAGTDTQYF	TGTGCCAGCAGGGTGGGACTAGCGGGAGCGGGCACAGATACGCAGTATTTT
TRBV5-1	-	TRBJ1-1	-	CASSLMGQGTEAFF	TGCGCCAGCAGCTTGATGGGGCAGGGCACTGAAGCTTTCTTT
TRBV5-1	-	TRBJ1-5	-	CASSLDREGQPQHF	TGCGCCAGCAGCTTGGACAGGGAAGGGCAGCCCCAGCATTTT
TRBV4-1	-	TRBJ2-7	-	CASSQRDTSYEQYF	TGCGCCAGCAGCCAACGGGACACCTCCTACGAGCAGTACTTC
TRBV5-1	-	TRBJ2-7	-	CASSADLTDPYF	TGCGCCAGCAGCGCGGACTTAACAGACCCGTACTTC
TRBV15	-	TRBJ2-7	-	CATSRDRPSYEQYF	TGTGCCACCAGCAGAGATCGTCCCTCCTACGAGCAGTACTTC
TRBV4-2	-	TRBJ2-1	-	CASSRDGAYNEQFF	TGTGCCAGCAGCCGAGACGGGGCCTACAATGAGCAGTTCTTC
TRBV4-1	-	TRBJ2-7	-	CASSQELRRGRGYEQYF	TGCGCCAGCAGCCAAGAGCTGCGGAGGGGGCGCGGGTACGAGCAGTACTTC
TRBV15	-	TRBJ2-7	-	CATSRDKNSGGREQYF	TGTGCCACCAGCAGAGATAAGAATAGCGGAGGCCGCGAGCAGTACTTC
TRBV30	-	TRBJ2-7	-	CAWSVNKYRVSYEQYF	TGTGCCTGGAGCGTCAATAAGTACAGGGTCTCCTACGAGCAGTACTTC
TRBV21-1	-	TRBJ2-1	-	CASPSPGHRAPTSHVGDEQFF	TGTGCCAGCCCGAGTCCCGGTCATAGAGCCCCTACTAGCCATGTCGGGGATGAGCAGTTCTTC
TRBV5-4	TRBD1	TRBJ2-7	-	CASSHRDRGPLSEQYF	TGTGCCAGCAGCCACCGGGACAGGGGCCCCCTCTCCGAGCAGTACTTC
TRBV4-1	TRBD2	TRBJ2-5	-	CASSQKISLGTRGETQYF	TGCGCCAGCAGCCAAAAAATCAGCCTTGGGACTAGGGGGGAGACCCAGTACTTC
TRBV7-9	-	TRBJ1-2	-	CASTSWAQAGYTF	TGTGCCAGCACCTCTTGGGCACAGGCCGGCTACACCTTC
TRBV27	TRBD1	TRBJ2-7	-	CASSLSGQGPSYEQYF	TGTGCCAGCAGTTTATCTGGACAGGGACCTTCCTACGAGCAGTACTTC
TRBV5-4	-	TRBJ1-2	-	CASSLSGVYGYTF	TGTGCCAGCAGCTTGTCGGGGGTCTATGGCTACACCTTC
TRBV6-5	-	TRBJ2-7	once	CASSYSGGIAYEQYF	TGTGCCAGCAGTTACTCGGGGGGAATTGCCTACGAGCAGTACTTC
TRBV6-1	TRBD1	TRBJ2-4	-	CASRGDRENIQYF	TGTGCCAGCAGAGGGGACAGGGAAAACATTCAGTACTTC
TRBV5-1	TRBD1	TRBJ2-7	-	CASSTGTGDYEQYF	TGCGCCAGCAGCACTGGGACAGGGGACTACGAGCAGTACTTC
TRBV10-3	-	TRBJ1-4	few	CAISEGGGTNEKLFF	TGTGCCATCAGTGAGGGTGGCGGAACTAATGAAAAACTGTTTTTT
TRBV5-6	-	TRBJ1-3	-	CASSLGGGNTIYF	TGTGCCAGCAGCTTGGGGGGCGGAAACACCATATATTTT
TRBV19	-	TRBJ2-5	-	CASMGGQETQYF	TGTGCCAGTATGGGGGGCCAAGAGACCCAGTACTTC
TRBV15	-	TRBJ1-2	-	CATSREGGDYGYPF	TGTGCCACCAGCAGAGAGGGGGGGGACTATGGCTACCCCTTC
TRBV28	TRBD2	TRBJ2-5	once	CASSWTSGGSGTQYF	TGTGCCAGCAGTTGGACTAGCGGGGGTTCGGGGACCCAGTACTTC
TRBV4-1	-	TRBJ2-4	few	CASSQEAGGNIQYF	TGCGCCAGCAGCCAAGAAGCGGGTGGAAACATTCAGTACTTC
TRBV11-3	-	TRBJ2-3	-	CASSLGLPDTQYF	TGTGCCAGCAGCTTGGGACTCCCGGATACGCAGTATTTT
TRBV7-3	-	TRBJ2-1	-	CASSPDGTHSYNEQFF	TGTGCCAGCAGCCCCGACGGGACACACTCCTACAATGAGCAGTTCTTC
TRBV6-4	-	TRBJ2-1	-	CASSDQLYNEQFF	TGTGCCAGCAGTGACCAGTTATACAATGAGCAGTTCTTC
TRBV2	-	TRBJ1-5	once	CASSTTGQPQHF	TGTGCCAGCAGTACGACTGGGCAGCCCCAGCATTTT
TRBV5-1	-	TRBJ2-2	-	CASLEPGSGTGELFF	TGCGCCAGCCTCGAGCCGGGAAGTGGCACCGGGGAGCTGTTTTTT
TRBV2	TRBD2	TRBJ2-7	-	CASGPGLAGPSYEQYF	TGTGCCAGCGGGCCAGGACTAGCGGGCCCTTCCTACGAGCAGTACTTC
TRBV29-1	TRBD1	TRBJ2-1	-	CRSRDRGRDYNEQFF	TGCCGGTCCCGGGACAGGGGGCGAGACTACAATGAGCAGTTCTTC
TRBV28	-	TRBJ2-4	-	CASSTPGLAKNIQYF	TGTGCCAGCAGTACCCCCGGGTTGGCCAAAAACATTCAGTACTTC
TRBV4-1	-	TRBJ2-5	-	CASSQDSGQSQETQYF	TGCGCCAGCAGCCAAGATTCCGGACAGTCCCAAGAGACCCAGTACTTC
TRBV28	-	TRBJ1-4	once	CASGRTTNEKLFF	TGTGCCAGCGGTAGAACAACTAATGAAAAACTGTTTTTT
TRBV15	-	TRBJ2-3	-	CATSRGWRKGDTQYF	TGTGCCACCAGCAGAGGGTGGCGGAAGGGGGATACGCAGTATTTT